The rows below give T cell receptor beta chains drawn from one sample of a study of cytomegalovirus exposure and HLA in healthy donors. Using immunoSEQ multiplex PCR, the repertoire was profiled, and TCRdb retains in-frame clones only, with some absent. There are some 52,000 clones in the sample; around 70% occur only once, and about 9.1% lies in the top ten. The specimen sequenced was PBMCs. The receptors were gathered from a woman between 50 and 59 years old in good health and CMV-seronegative. CDR3s include the opening cysteine and the closing phenylalanine or tryptophan. A D gene is named only where the DNA matches it firmly. A row's size may be missing; if present it is once, few, many or a size class.

d_gene,j_gene,len,v_gene,abundance,CDR3aa,CDR3nt
-,TRBJ2-3,14,TRBV6-6,once,CASKGEGSTDTQYF,TGTGCCAGCAAGGGGGAGGGAAGCACAGATACGCAGTATTTT
TRBD1,TRBJ1-2,17,TRBV19,-,CASSPGDSWKPNYGYTF,TGTGCCAGTAGTCCCGGGGACAGTTGGAAGCCTAACTATGGCTACACCTTC
TRBD2,TRBJ2-7,18,TRBV5-1,-,CASSLPPGLAGGDYEQYF,TGCGCCAGCAGCTTGCCACCGGGACTAGCGGGGGGGGACTACGAGCAGTACTTC
-,TRBJ2-5,14,TRBV5-4,-,CATTRANSQETQYF,TGTGCCACTACTAGGGCGAATTCCCAAGAGACCCAGTACTTC
TRBD1,TRBJ2-6,17,TRBV6-4,-,CASTGTGGVAGANVLTF,TGTGCCAGCACCGGGACAGGGGGCGTCGCTGGGGCCAACGTCCTGACTTTC
-,TRBJ1-1,16,TRBV10-1,once,CASSEFSGGTGTEAFF,TGCGCCAGCAGTGAGTTCTCGGGGGGGACCGGCACTGAAGCTTTCTTT
-,TRBJ2-3,14,TRBV4-3,-,CASSQVTGPDTQYF,TGCGCCAGCAGCCAAGTTACAGGCCCAGATACGCAGTATTTT
-,TRBJ1-1,13,TRBV28,-,CASSLLAGTEAFF,TGTGCCAGCAGTTTATTAGCTGGGACAGAAGCTTTCTTT
-,TRBJ1-2,13,TRBV29-1,-,CSVDAGVVDGYTF,TGCAGCGTTGACGCGGGAGTGGTGGATGGCTACACCTTC
TRBD1,TRBJ1-1,14,TRBV28,-,CASSSDRVPTEAFF,TGTGCCAGCAGTTCGGACAGGGTTCCCACTGAAGCTTTCTTT
-,TRBJ1-1,10,TRBV20-1,once,CSARWPEAFF,TGCAGTGCTAGGTGGCCTGAAGCTTTCTTT
-,TRBJ2-7,14,TRBV4-2,few,CASSQGIQNYEQYF,TGTGCCAGCAGCCAAGGAATACAGAATTACGAGCAGTACTTC
TRBD1,TRBJ1-1,16,TRBV10-1,-,CASTRDLDRESTEAFF,TGCGCCAGCACTCGAGACCTGGACAGGGAGAGCACTGAAGCTTTCTTT
TRBD1,TRBJ1-1,13,TRBV2,-,CASRPTGGTEAFF,TGTGCCAGCAGACCCACAGGGGGCACTGAAGCTTTCTTT
-,TRBJ1-2,13,TRBV10-3,-,CAIRGGANYGYTF,TGTGCCATCAGGGGGGGGGCTAACTATGGCTACACCTTC
-,TRBJ1-1,13,TRBV4-3,few,CASSQDPGRRAFF,TGCGCCAGCAGCCAAGATCCAGGGAGGAGGGCTTTCTTT
-,TRBJ1-1,16,TRBV28,few,CASSLGQGSFTTEAFF,TGTGCCAGCAGTTTGGGGCAGGGTAGTTTTACCACTGAAGCTTTCTTT
-,TRBJ1-3,14,TRBV28,-,CASTHAGSGNTIYF,TGTGCCAGCACCCACGCCGGGAGTGGAAACACCATATATTTT
-,TRBJ1-2,14,TRBV6-5,-,CASSYRDNVYGYTF,TGTGCCAGCAGCTATAGGGACAACGTCTATGGCTACACCTTC
-,TRBJ1-5,15,TRBV6-5,few,CASSSQGTGNQPQHF,TGTGCCAGCAGTTCCCAGGGGACGGGGAATCAGCCCCAGCATTTT
TRBD1,TRBJ1-2,14,TRBV2,few,CASRRDSPNYGYTF,TGTGCCAGCAGGAGGGACAGTCCTAACTATGGCTACACCTTC
-,TRBJ2-2,14,TRBV28,-,CATGSPGETGELFF,TGTGCCACCGGGTCCCCCGGTGAGACCGGGGAGCTGTTTTTT
-,TRBJ1-6,16,TRBV5-6,once,CASSAYRYSYNSPLHF,TGTGCCAGCAGCGCATACAGATACTCCTATAATTCACCCCTCCACTTT
TRBD2,TRBJ2-3,18,TRBV5-4,-,CASSPGGLAGVGTDTQYF,TGTGCCAGCAGCCCTGGTGGACTAGCGGGAGTGGGCACAGATACGCAGTATTTT
TRBD2,TRBJ2-1,12,TRBV9,-,CASGEGLNEQFF,TGTGCCAGCGGGGAGGGGCTCAATGAGCAGTTCTTC
-,TRBJ1-6,15,TRBV4-2,-,CASSQGTGNYSPLHF,TGTGCCAGCAGCCAAGGGACGGGAAATTATTCACCCCTCCACTTT
-,TRBJ1-1,13,TRBV9,few,CASSVGRDSEAFF,TGTGCCAGCAGCGTAGGTAGGGACTCTGAAGCTTTCTTT
TRBD2,TRBJ2-3,16,TRBV7-2,once,CASSLGLAGNTDTQYF,TGTGCCAGCAGCTTAGGGCTAGCGGGGAACACAGATACGCAGTATTTT
-,TRBJ1-1,15,TRBV9,-,CASSVASRMNTEAFF,TGTGCCAGCAGCGTAGCGTCCAGGATGAACACTGAAGCTTTCTTT
-,TRBJ1-1,12,TRBV5-4,-,CASSLEGTEAFF,TGTGCCAGCAGCTTGGAAGGGACAGAAGCTTTCTTT
-,TRBJ1-2,13,TRBV5-7,-,CASSVPDSYGYTF,TGTGCCAGCAGCGTCCCTGACAGTTATGGCTACACCTTC
TRBD1,TRBJ1-2,14,TRBV7-3,-,CASSASQGAEGYTF,TGTGCCAGCAGCGCCTCACAGGGGGCAGAAGGCTACACCTTC
TRBD1,TRBJ1-5,14,TRBV11-2,few,CASSAGTANQPQHF,TGTGCCAGCAGCGCCGGGACAGCAAATCAGCCCCAGCATTTT
TRBD1,TRBJ2-1,17,TRBV11-1,-,CASSLGPGTGVYNEQFF,TGTGCCAGCAGCTTAGGGCCCGGGACAGGGGTTTACAATGAGCAGTTCTTC
TRBD2,TRBJ2-7,14,TRBV7-7,-,CASSSLPGLAVQYF,TGTGCTAGCAGCTCACTACCGGGACTAGCAGTGCAGTACTTC
TRBD2,TRBJ2-7,16,TRBV6-1,-,CASSEDSGSPTYEQYF,TGTGCCAGCAGTGAAGATAGCGGGAGTCCCACCTACGAGCAGTACTTC
TRBD1,TRBJ2-6,16,TRBV7-2,-,CASSPGGSVGANVLTF,TGTGCCAGCAGCCCAGGGGGTTCGGTTGGGGCCAACGTCCTGACTTTC
-,TRBJ2-5,15,TRBV30,once,CAWSEGQGNQETQYF,TGTGCCTGGAGTGAGGGCCAGGGTAATCAAGAGACCCAGTACTTC
TRBD2,TRBJ2-1,15,TRBV28,few,CASRTTSGGMNEQFF,TGTGCCAGCAGGACAACTAGCGGGGGGATGAATGAGCAGTTCTTC
-,TRBJ1-4,15,TRBV6-5,few,CASSPGSVGDEKLFF,TGTGCCAGCAGTCCCGGGTCGGTGGGAGATGAAAAACTGTTTTTT
-,TRBJ1-5,15,TRBV28,few,CASTMGGGAWQPQHF,TGTGCCAGCACTATGGGAGGGGGTGCGTGGCAGCCCCAGCATTTT
-,TRBJ2-1,14,TRBV7-9,-,CASMRGSSYNEQFF,TGTGCCAGCATGCGGGGAAGCTCCTACAATGAGCAGTTCTTC
-,TRBJ2-7,12,TRBV10-1,-,CASSEGQDEQYF,TGCGCCAGCAGTGAGGGACAAGACGAGCAGTACTTC
-,TRBJ2-3,15,TRBV19,-,CASNFNGVPTDTQYF,TGTGCCAGTAACTTTAACGGGGTCCCCACAGATACGCAGTATTTT
-,TRBJ2-1,11,TRBV13,few,CASSLVQGQFF,TGTGCCAGCAGCTTAGTACAGGGACAGTTCTTC
TRBD2,TRBJ2-7,16,TRBV5-1,-,CASSLGPGTSGSEQYF,TGCGCCAGCAGCTTGGGGCCTGGGACTAGCGGGAGCGAGCAGTACTTC
-,TRBJ2-7,16,TRBV6-5,few,CASSYSVYGSVYEQYF,TGTGCCAGCAGTTACTCAGTGTACGGTTCGGTCTACGAGCAGTACTTC
-,TRBJ1-2,14,TRBV19,-,CASSNQGGRAGYTF,TGTGCCAGTAGTAATCAGGGTGGTCGGGCTGGCTACACCTTC
TRBD1,TRBJ1-2,14,TRBV7-2,-,CASRYGGQAYGYTF,TGTGCCAGCAGATACGGTGGACAGGCGTATGGCTACACCTTC
TRBD1,TRBJ1-1,14,TRBV9,-,CASSGQGSNTEAFF,TGTGCCAGCAGCGGACAGGGGTCGAACACTGAAGCTTTCTTT
-,TRBJ2-3,14,TRBV10-1,-,CASSEAGSTDTQYF,TGCGCCAGCAGTGAGGCGGGAAGCACAGATACGCAGTATTTT
-,TRBJ1-1,12,TRBV7-2,once,CASRFRSVEAFF,TGTGCCAGCAGATTTAGAAGCGTAGAAGCTTTCTTT
-,TRBJ2-5,14,TRBV7-9,-,CASSGGHSQETQYF,TGTGCCAGCAGCGGGGGACACTCCCAAGAGACCCAGTACTTC
-,TRBJ1-1,13,TRBV30,-,CAWRGQPNTEAFF,TGTGCCTGGCGTGGACAGCCGAACACTGAAGCTTTCTTT
-,TRBJ2-3,14,TRBV27,-,CATAQTENTDTQYF,TGTGCCACCGCTCAGACAGAGAACACAGATACGCAGTATTTT
-,TRBJ2-1,16,TRBV5-1,-,CASSLGVAGALNEQFF,TGCGCCAGCAGCTTGGGAGTGGCGGGGGCCCTTAATGAGCAGTTCTTC
TRBD1,TRBJ1-2,14,TRBV5-1,-,CASSPTTGGYGYTF,TGCGCCAGCAGCCCAACGACAGGGGGCTATGGCTACACCTTC
-,TRBJ2-7,12,TRBV15,-,CATSYGEGEQYF,TGTGCCACCAGTTATGGAGAGGGCGAGCAGTACTTC
-,TRBJ2-2,15,TRBV7-2,few,CASSLVQANTGELFF,TGTGCCAGCAGCTTGGTCCAGGCTAACACCGGGGAGCTGTTTTTT
-,TRBJ2-1,15,TRBV19,-,CASSIDNGAYNEQFF,TGTGCCAGTAGTATAGATAATGGGGCTTACAATGAGCAGTTCTTC